Sequencing of this T cell receptor (beta chain) was carried out in a study of shared clonotypes between healthy human individuals. The germline gives CDR1 MNHNS, CDR2 SASEGT. CDR3 size: 14 residues. The V end was cut by 4 bases, the J end by 2 bases, with 12 bases between. Profiling relied on immunoSEQ multiplex PCR, and the TCRdb table lists in-frame clones only, not all of them. The sample includes a few million clones, under 95% of them seen just once. Adult Caucasians living in Nashville, Tennessee made up all of the donors. The chain links TRBV6-1 to TRBJ2-7, with D possibly being TRBD1 (5 bases). This receptor was obtained from a man between 18 and 29 years old in good health. Some clones in this sample may be carry-over from other donors' samples. Sequences were obtained from naive CD4+ T cells from PBMCs. Indicated subset: CD45RA+ positively selected. Here the CDR3 DNA reads TGTGCCAGCAGTGGGTTGGGGCTCACCTACGAGCAGTACTTC. Encoded protein: CASSGLGLTYEQYF.